This T cell receptor beta chain appears in the sequencing data of a study of T-cell reconstitution after alpha-beta-depleted transplantation in children. Study-wide points: Expanded graft clones, several hundred of them, were reportedly the source of alpha-beta T cells about two months after transplant. Recipient T cells and thymic progenitors that survived were the source of the high TCRbeta diversity seen at day 60 in some patients. T-cell numbers and diversity, one year after transplant, stemmed largely from T cells that were newly produced.

Preparation of the TCRbeta library used unique molecular identifiers. One entry per CDR3 protein results from TCRdb running MiXCR on the PCR reads. The sample has roughly 340,000 distinct CDR3 sequences, roughly 15% seen once; the top ten hold about 41%. This clonotype was observed many times. Its antigen is currently unknown. With V trimmed by 5 bases and J by 2 bases, 8 bases remained unmatched. The CDR3 contains 15 residues. The V gene is TRBV12-3 or TRBV12-4, the J gene TRBJ1-1; TRBD1 matches at 7 bases. The specimen comprised PBMCs, mostly from graft donor cells, sampled 360 days after TCRalphabeta/CD19-depleted stem cell transplant. The origin of this receptor is a male patient aged 2-10 years who had a stem cell transplant for acute lymphoblastic leukemia, so the T cells may come from the graft donor. As DNA, the CDR3 is TGTGCCAGCAGTCATTACAGGGGATACAACACTGAAGCTTTCTTT. It yields the protein CASSHYRGYNTEAFF.